This TCR beta chain came from a study of cytomegalovirus exposure and HLA in healthy donors. CDR1 is SGHAT and CDR2 is FQNNGV in the germline V gene. The CDR3 totals 18 residues. The ends were cut back, 3 bases at V and 8 bases at J, with 25 bases in the middle. PCR was performed using 60 Vbeta and 13 Jbeta primers. Assay used: immunoSEQ multiplex PCR; TCRdb lists only in-frame clones, some missing. The table records roughly 120,000 clones, 65% to 80% of them present only once. The chain employs TRBV11-2 and TRBJ2-2, with D maybe TRBD1 (6 bases). What was sequenced was PBMCs. The sequence came from a human donor in good health. This chain's CDR3 is CASSFSLDTRQARGELFF. CDR3 in DNA: TGTGCCAGCAGCTTCTCCCTCGATACCCGACAGGCCCGGGGGGAGCTGTTTTTT.